The clone carrying this T cell receptor (beta chain) was seen once. No antigen is known for it. Other DNA sequences in this specimen translate into the identical CDR3. Sorted subsets were CFSE-labeled and cultured approximately 5 days with allogeneic dendritic cells. CD4+ or CD8+ T cells were sorted as naive CD45RA+ or memory CD45RO+. V lost 2 bases to trimming and J lost 6 bases, with 2 bases between them. The CDR3 covers 11 residues. CDR1 and CDR2 (germline): MDHEN, SYDVKM. These data come from a study of regulatory dendritic cells for organ transplantation. Across the study: LPS was added to dendritic cell cultures on day 6.

Findings and limits, study-wide: Naive CD4+ and CD8+ repertoires were highly diverse; memory CD8+ was most oligoclonal.

The table came from immunoSEQ multiplex PCR; TCRdb's copy has only in-frame clones and leaves some out. The sample carries more than 10,000 clones, about nine tenths recorded once. This clonotype was obtained from a human donor in good health. Sequencing was performed on naive CD8+ T cells from blood cultured with regulatory dendritic cells. Subset indicated: CD45RA+ naive T cells. V gene TRBV28 combines with J gene TRBJ2-1; D remains unclear. CDR3 DNA sequence: TGTGCCAGCAGTTTAGGCAATGAGCAGTTCTTC. This translates into CASSLGNEQFF.